These 17 T cell receptor beta chains were sequenced from one sample in a study of blood T cell repertoires in COVID-19. This table comes from immunoSEQ multiplex PCR, and its TCRdb copy is limited to in-frame clones, with some not included. The sample has about 84,000 clones, around 79% seen once; the top ten hold approximately 5.7%. The sample was peripheral blood. These receptors were collected from a man aged 45-60 years with active or convalescent COVID-19.

Sample share makes this clone medium-sized. The V and J genes are TRBV7-2 and TRBJ1-2, with 9 bases aligning to TRBD1. Germline V gene lookup returns CDR1 SGHTA and CDR2 FQGNSA. The CDR3 runs to 14 residues. J was trimmed by 8 bases and V by 4 bases; bases with no gene match: 8. The CDR3 DNA reads as TGTGCCAGCAGCTCCCCGGACAGGGGAGGCGGCTACACCTTC. Its protein product is CASSSPDRGGGYTF. The variable domain in full, completed from reference TRBV7-2 and TRBJ1-2, reads GAGVSQSPSNKVTEKGKDVELRCDPISGHTALYWYRQSLGQGLEFLIYFQGNSAPDKSGLPSDRFSAERTGGSVSTLTIQRTQQEDSAVYLCASSSPDRGGGYTFGSGTRLTVV.

A few counts support this clone. The J gene is TRBJ2-5, the V gene TRBV6-4, with D perhaps TRBD2 (5 bases). The V and J ends lost 0 bases and 5 bases respectively, with 13 bases between them. The CDR3 is 15 residues long. CDR1 MRHNA and CDR2 SNTAGT come from the germline V gene. The CDR3 DNA reads as TGTGCCAGCAGTGACTCTGGCAGCCCGGGGGAGACCCAGTACTTC. Its protein product is CASSDSGSPGETQYF.

This chain connects TRBV5-4 to TRBJ1-2; 7 positions match TRBD1. V lost 4 bases to trimming and J lost 1 base; unmatched junction nucleotides: 10. This CDR3 comprises 16 residues. The germline V gene encodes CDR1 SGHNT and CDR2 YYREEE (reference sequence). The CDR3 nucleotides read TGTGCCAGCAGCCCGAGGGGACAGTCGGTTAACTATGGCTACACCTTC. Translating gives CASSPRGQSVNYGYTF.

The CDR3 spells CAWRSGLLMNTEAFF. Here the CDR3 DNA reads TGTGCCTGGAGGTCCGGACTGTTGATGAACACTGAAGCTTTCTTT. V usage is TRBV30 and J usage is TRBJ1-1; D is ambiguous. The germline V gene encodes CDR1 GTSNPN and CDR2 SVGIG (reference sequence). CDR3 length equals 15 residues. V shed 3 bases and J shed 0 bases, with 14 bases lying between them.

The V and J genes are TRBV24-1 and TRBJ2-2, with TRBD1 matching 7 bases. The CDR3 has 18 residues. CDR1 is KGHDR and CDR2 is SFDVKD in the germline V gene. The junction had 22 bases not matched to a gene; V was cut back by 9 bases and J by 7 bases. The CDR3 here is CATAPSYTGAPLGGELFF. The CDR3 DNA reads TGTGCCACCGCCCCGTCGTATACAGGGGCCCCTCTGGGCGGGGAGCTGTTTTTT.

The chain links TRBV11-3 to TRBJ2-5; a possible D gene is TRBD2 (6 bases). This CDR3 is built from 17 residues. The germline V and J ends were trimmed by 1 base and 0 bases, with 15 bases remaining between them. From germline, CDR1 is SGHNT and CDR2 YENEEA. CDR3 protein: CASSLGSGLPYQETQYF. Written as DNA, the CDR3 is TGTGCCAGCAGCTTAGGATCGGGACTCCCGTACCAAGAGACCCAGTACTTC.

This chain joins TRBV7-8 and TRBJ1-6, with 7 positions matching TRBD1. The CDR3 has 16 amino acids. Trimming removed 3 bases from V and 3 bases from J; junction bases left unmatched: 5. From germline, CDR1 is SGHVS and CDR2 FQNEAQ. The CDR3 loop is CASSFMTGYYNSPLHF. The DNA of the CDR3 is TGTGCCAGCAGCTTTATGACAGGGTACTATAATTCACCCCTCCACTTT.

The CDR3 nucleotides are TGTGCCAGCAGTCCTGCCAGCGGGGGTTCCTACGAGCAGTACTTC. Translated, it gives CASSPASGGSYEQYF. The rearrangement uses TRBV6-5 and TRBJ2-7; 8 nucleotides match TRBD2. Germline V gene data show CDR1 as MNHEY and CDR2 as SVGAGI. The CDR3 sequence is 15 residues long. V shed 5 bases, J shed 1 base, and the junction held 7 bases outside the gene matches.

This clone has a handful of counts. CDR3 nucleotides: TGTGCCAGCAGTGGCGGGAACCTACTTCTCAGCACAGATACGCAGTATTTT. Residues: CASSGGNLLLSTDTQYF. The chain joins TRBV25-1 to TRBJ2-3; D perhaps matches TRBD2 (6 bases). V was clipped by 4 bases and J by 0 bases, with 17 bases between them. The CDR3 sequence is 17 residues long. Germline CDR1 and CDR2: MGHDK and SYGVNS.

The V call is TRBV4-3, the J call TRBJ2-5; 13 positions match TRBD2. This CDR3 spans 19 amino acids. V lost 1 base to trimming and J lost 4 bases; unmatched junction nucleotides: 12. Germline CDR1 reads LGHNA; CDR2 reads YSLEER. CDR3 sequence (DNA): TGCGCCAGCAGCCAAGCACCCTACACTAGCGGGGGGGCCAGAGAGACCCAGTACTTC. Its protein product is CASSQAPYTSGGARETQYF.

The rearrangement links TRBV3-1 (or the pseudogene TRBV3-2) to TRBJ2-7; D gene ambiguous. V dropped 1 base and J dropped 0 bases, with 10 bases sitting between them. This CDR3 comprises 15 residues. Germline loops: CDR1 LGHDT, CDR2 YNNKEL (reference sequence). The CDR3 DNA reads as TGTGCCAGCAGCCAAGGAGCCTGGAGCTCCTACGAGCAGTACTTC. This encodes CASSQGAWSSYEQYF.

The V gene is TRBV7-6, the J gene TRBJ1-1, with 10 bases that match TRBD1. The length of the CDR3 is 15 residues. The junction had 8 bases not matched to a gene; V was cut back by 5 bases and J by 5 bases. Germline CDR1 SGHVS, CDR2 FNYEAQ. This CDR3 reads CASSLGQGVWTEAFF. CDR3 nucleotides: TGTGCCAGCAGCCTCGGACAGGGGGTCTGGACTGAAGCTTTCTTT. Full variable domain (remainder filled in from reference TRBV7-6 and TRBJ1-1): GAGVSQSPRYKVTKRGQDVALRCDPISGHVSLYWYRQALGQGPEFLTYFNYEAQQDKSGLPNDRFSAERPEGSISTLTIQRTEQRDSAMYRCASSLGQGVWTEAFFGQGTRLTVV.

The table lists this clone with a few counts. The J gene is TRBJ2-7, the V gene TRBV29-1; maybe TRBD2 (6 bases). The CDR3 spans 16 residues. Per germline, CDR1 SQVTM and CDR2 ANQGSEA. The V gene lost 1 base and the J gene lost 2 bases, with 18 bases spanning the gap. The CDR3 region has the DNA TGCAGCGTTGAAGCCCCAAGCGGGCGGGCGGCCTACGAGCAGTACTTC. This encodes CSVEAPSGRAAYEQYF.

This chain links TRBV7-9 with TRBJ1-1, with D perhaps TRBD1 (5 bases). Looked up from germline, CDR1 is SEHNR and CDR2 is FQNEAQ (reference sequence). Trimming took 10 bases from V and 6 from J, leaving 12 bases between them. The CDR3 has 11 amino acids. The CDR3 reads CATQGESEAFF. The CDR3, as DNA: TGTGCCACCCAGGGTGAATCTGAAGCTTTCTTT.

This clone has a handful of counts. The chain links TRBV5-5 to TRBJ1-2, with D perhaps matching TRBD1 (6 bases). Trimming left V 1 base short and J 8 bases short, with 12 bases between. From germline, CDR1 is SGHKS and CDR2 YYEKEE (reference sequence). This CDR3 spans 13 amino acids. CDR3 DNA sequence: TGTGCCAGCAGCTTGTGGGATCAGGGGGGCTACACCTTC. This gives the protein CASSLWDQGGYTF.

The chain employs TRBV7-2 and TRBJ1-1, with D maybe TRBD1 (5 bases). The CDR3 is 14 amino acids. Trimming took 1 base from V and 10 from J, leaving 16 bases between them. Germline V gene data show CDR1 as SGHTA and CDR2 as FQGNSA. Written as DNA, the CDR3 is TGTGCCAGCAGCTTAGTAATGCAGGGTAGGGGAGCTTTCTTT. Translating gives CASSLVMQGRGAFF. Complete variable domain (other parts from reference TRBV7-2 and TRBJ1-1): GAGVSQSPSNKVTEKGKDVELRCDPISGHTALYWYRQSLGQGLEFLIYFQGNSAPDKSGLPSDRFSAERTGGSVSTLTIQRTQQEDSAVYLCASSLVMQGRGAFFGQGTRLTVV.

This clone was detected only once. The V call is TRBV11-2, the J call TRBJ2-3; maybe TRBD2 (7 bases). The germline gives CDR1 SGHAT, CDR2 FQNNGV. The V end lost 3 bases, the J end lost 4 bases, and 11 bases lay between the germline ends. The CDR3 sequence is 14 residues long. CDR3: CASSFMGGPDTQYF. The CDR3 DNA follows: TGTGCCAGCAGCTTTATGGGGGGGCCAGATACGCAGTATTTT.